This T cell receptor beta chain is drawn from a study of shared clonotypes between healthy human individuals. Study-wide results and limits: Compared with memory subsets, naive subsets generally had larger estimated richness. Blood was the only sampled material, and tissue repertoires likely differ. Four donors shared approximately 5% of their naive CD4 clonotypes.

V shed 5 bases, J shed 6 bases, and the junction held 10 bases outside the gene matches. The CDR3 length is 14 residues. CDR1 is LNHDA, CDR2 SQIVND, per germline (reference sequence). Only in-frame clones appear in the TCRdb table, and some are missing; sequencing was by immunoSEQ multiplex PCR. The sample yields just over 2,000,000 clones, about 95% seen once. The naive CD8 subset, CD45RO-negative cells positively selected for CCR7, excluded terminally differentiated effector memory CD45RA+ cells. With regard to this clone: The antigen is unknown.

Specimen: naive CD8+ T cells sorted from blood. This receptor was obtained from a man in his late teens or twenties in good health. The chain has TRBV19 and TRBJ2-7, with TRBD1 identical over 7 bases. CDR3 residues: CASSPWTGHSEQYF. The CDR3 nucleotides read TGTGCCAGTAGTCCCTGGACAGGACACTCCGAGCAGTACTTC.